A single sample is the source of the 27 T cell receptor beta chains below, sequenced in a study of CD8 T cells in ankylosing spondylitis. The antigens for these receptors are not known. Study-wide findings and caveats: Seemingly characteristic of ankylosing spondylitis blood was a TCR beta motif consisting of fewer than 10 highly homologous variants.

TCRdb fed the 5' RACE reads into MiXCR, producing one record per CDR3 protein. Among fewer than 550,000 distinct CDR3 sequences listed, about 5.7% were seen once. Sequenced material: blood, either unsorted or a sorted T cell fraction (not recorded which). The receptors shown here come from a male donor with ankylosing spondylitis.

There are many counts of this clonotype. V usage is TRBV7-9 and J usage is TRBJ1-4, with a weak D call TRBD1 (6 bases). Trimming stripped 5 bases from V and 12 bases from J, with 28 bases between. Per the germline V gene, CDR1 is SEHNR and CDR2 is FQNEAQ (reference sequence). The CDR3 extends over 17 amino acids. CDR3 nucleotides: TGTGCCAGCAGCCGATACCACGACAAGAAGACAGGTCGGGAACTGTTTTTT. Protein sequence: CASSRYHDKKTGRELFF.

This clonotype was recorded many times. V gene TRBV10-3 combines with J gene TRBJ2-1; 10 bases match TRBD2. The CDR3 consists of 16 residues. Trimming removed 5 bases from V and 2 bases from J; junction bases left unmatched: 6. CDR1 and CDR2 from the germline V gene are ENHRY and SYGVKD. The CDR3 reads CAISNIAGGTYNEQFF. The CDR3 bases are TGTGCCATCAGTAATATAGCGGGGGGCACCTACAATGAGCAGTTCTTC.

This clonotype was seen repeatedly, ten times or more. V and J are TRBV7-9 and TRBJ2-2; D gene ambiguous. The CDR3 runs to 17 residues. Germline loops: CDR1 SEHNR, CDR2 FQNEAQ (reference sequence). The V and J ends lost 2 bases and 3 bases respectively, with 16 bases between them. This chain's CDR3 is CASSLIGSSPDTGELFF. In DNA, the CDR3 is TGTGCCAGCAGCTTAATAGGTAGCAGCCCGGACACCGGGGAGCTGTTTTTT.

The chain carries TRBV7-2 and TRBJ1-2, with D possibly being TRBD1 (5 bases). Trimming cost V 5 bases and J 8 bases, with 12 bases left between them. The CDR3 is 12 residues long. Germline CDR1 is SGHTA and CDR2 is FQGNSA. This CDR3 is CASSLRKGGYTF. The DNA of the CDR3 is TGTGCCAGCAGCCTCCGAAAGGGGGGCTACACCTTC.

This clonotype was counted many times. This sequence joins TRBV2 and TRBJ2-5; 10 positions match TRBD2. V shed 4 bases, J shed 5 bases, and the junction held 10 bases outside the gene matches. The CDR3 extends over 16 amino acids. Germline V lookup: CDR1 SNHLY, CDR2 FYNNEI. The CDR3 is CASSVPPGLAWETQYF. The CDR3 DNA reads as TGTGCCAGCAGTGTCCCACCGGGACTAGCGTGGGAGACCCAGTACTTC.

The sample holds many counts of this clonotype. The chain combines TRBV20-1 with TRBJ1-1, with a possible D match to TRBD1 (5 bases). This CDR3 is 12 amino acids long. The V gene's germline CDR1 is DFQATT and CDR2 SNEGSKA (reference sequence). CDR3 sequence: CGGAFLDTEAFF. The CDR3 DNA reads as TGCGGAGGGGCCTTTTTGGACACTGAAGCTTTCTTT.

The chain links TRBV7-9 to TRBJ2-3, with 10 bases that match TRBD2. After removal of 5 bases from V and 6 bases from J, the junction contained 11 bases not matched to a gene. Germline-derived CDR1 and CDR2 are SEHNR and FQNEAQ (reference sequence). The CDR3 runs 16 residues. The CDR3 DNA reads TGTGCCAGCAGCCCGGCCCTCAGCGGGGGGGCCGATACGCAGTATTTT. Encoded protein: CASSPALSGGADTQYF.

This clonotype was observed at least ten times. The chain recombines TRBV7-8 with TRBJ2-1; 12 bases map to TRBD2. V lost 3 bases, J lost 6 bases, and 6 bases stayed unmatched. Germline values: CDR1 SGHVS, CDR2 FQNEAQ. The CDR3 is 16 amino acids. CDR3 nucleotide sequence: TGTGCCAGCAGCTTCCTAGCGGGAGGGCCAGGCAATGAGCAGTTCTTC. Its protein is CASSFLAGGPGNEQFF.

This clonotype was recorded at least ten times. The chain has TRBV6-2 or TRBV6-3 and TRBJ2-3; TRBD1 agrees at 8 bases. V lost 7 bases and J lost 4; bases outside the gene matches: 7. This CDR3 is built from 14 residues. From germline, CDR1 is MNHEY and CDR2 SVGEGT. For the CDR3, the DNA is TGTGCCAGCACCCTGGACAGGGAGGCAGATACGCAGTATTTT. Its protein product is CASTLDREADTQYF.

This clonotype was recorded at least ten times. The J gene is TRBJ1-5, the V gene TRBV5-1; 7 bases fit TRBD1. V gave up 4 bases and J gave up 7 bases; unmatched junction bases: 5. The CDR3 spans 13 residues. Per germline, CDR1 SGHRS and CDR2 YFSETQ. The CDR3 loop reads CASSIGTAQPQHF. The CDR3 DNA is TGCGCCAGCAGCATCGGGACAGCCCAGCCCCAGCATTTT. The complete variable domain, with remaining parts taken from reference TRBV5-1 and TRBJ1-5, reads KAGVTQTPRYLIKTRGQQVTLSCSPISGHRSVSWYQQTPGQGLQFLFEYFSETQRNKGNFPGRFSGRQFSNSRSEMNVSTLELGDSALYLCASSIGTAQPQHFGDGTRLSIL.

This clonotype occurred a few times. The rearrangement uses TRBV7-2 and TRBJ2-1; D uncertain. V dropped 5 bases and J dropped 2 bases, with 19 bases sitting between them. CDR3 length: 17 amino acids. CDR1 is SGHTA and CDR2 is FQGNSA in the germline V gene. The DNA for the CDR3 is TGTGCCAGCAGCCCGCTCTGGGCGGTAGGCACCTACAATGAGCAGTTCTTC. It translates to CASSPLWAVGTYNEQFF.

This clonotype was found a few times. The chain links TRBV2 to TRBJ2-3, with D perhaps TRBD2 (6 bases). The V end was cut by 7 bases, the J end by 0 bases, with 14 bases between. The CDR3 runs to 15 residues. Germline V gene lookup returns CDR1 SNHLY and CDR2 FYNNEI. The CDR3, as DNA: TGTGCCAGCAAAGTGGCGGGGATTAGCACAGATACGCAGTATTTT. Its translation: CASKVAGISTDTQYF.

This clonotype has a count of ten or more. The rearrangement joins TRBV21-1 to TRBJ1-1. TRBV21-1 is assigned pseudogene status. The CDR3 runs to 11 residues. CDR3 residues: CASSTITEAFF. The CDR3 nucleotides read TGTGCCAGCAGCACGATCACTGAAGCTTTCTTT.

This sequence joins TRBV6-5 and TRBJ2-3; TRBD2 matches 7 bases. The J segment lost 8 bases and the V segment lost 0 bases, leaving 11 bases of the junction unmatched. The CDR3 is 16 residues long. CDR1 is MNHEY and CDR2 is SVGAGI in the germline V gene. CDR3 sequence (DNA): TGTGCCAGCAGTTACTCGAACCAAGCGGGGTCAGTTACGCAGTATTTT. Protein product: CASSYSNQAGSVTQYF.

This clonotype was observed many times. This rearrangement joins TRBV20-1 to TRBJ2-7; TRBD1 is a possible D gene (5 bases). Per the germline V gene, CDR1 is DFQATT and CDR2 is SNEGSKA (reference sequence). V shed 0 bases and J shed 1 base, with 13 bases lying between them. The CDR3 covers 15 residues. The CDR3 nucleotides read TGCAGTGCTAGAGATCCCAGGGTGCCTTCCTACGAGCAGTACTTC. This encodes CSARDPRVPSYEQYF.

This clonotype was seen many times. The chain employs TRBV7-9 and TRBJ2-2; 7 bases map to TRBD1. This CDR3 region has 16 residues. Losses at the gene ends were 5 bases for V and 3 bases for J; bases not matched to a gene: 9. Germline V gives CDR1 SEHNR, CDR2 FQNEAQ (reference sequence). CDR3 nucleotide sequence: TGTGCCAGCAGCACCGGACAGGCTCTTTACACCGGGGAGCTGTTTTTT. Translation gives CASSTGQALYTGELFF.

This clonotype showed up many times. The V and J genes are TRBV29-1 and TRBJ2-3; 7 bases agree with TRBD1. The CDR3 extends over 12 amino acids. Germline-derived CDR1 and CDR2 are SQVTM and ANQGSEA. Trimming cost V 7 bases and J 5 bases; bases outside gene matches: 6. The chain's CDR3 is CSEKQGRDTQYF. The DNA for the CDR3 is TGCAGCGAGAAACAGGGGCGAGATACGCAGTATTTT.

This clonotype was detected many times. The chain combines TRBV7-9 with TRBJ2-1; TRBD1 matches at 7 bases. The germline CDR1 and CDR2 sequences are SEHNR and FQNEAQ (reference sequence). This CDR3 is built from 16 residues. V shed 5 bases, J shed 4 bases, and the junction held 11 bases outside the gene matches. The CDR3 loop reads CASSLQQGTGYNEQFF. For the CDR3, the DNA is TGTGCCAGCAGCCTCCAACAGGGGACGGGGTACAATGAGCAGTTCTTC. Complete variable domain (other parts from reference TRBV7-9 and TRBJ2-1): DTGVSQNPRHKITKRGQNVTFRCDPISEHNRLYWYRQTLGQGPEFLTYFQNEAQLEKSRLLSDRFSAERPKGSFSTLEIQRTEQGDSAMYLCASSLQQGTGYNEQFFGPGTRLTVL.

This clonotype was counted many times. The chain uses TRBV29-1 and TRBJ1-1, with D tentatively TRBD1 (5 bases). V gave up 6 bases and J gave up 1 base, with 15 bases separating them. Germline V gene data show CDR1 as SQVTM and CDR2 as ANQGSEA. The CDR3 spans 14 residues. For the CDR3, the DNA is TGCAGCGTCCGACAGCTCTGGGGGAACACTGAAGCTTTCTTT. Its protein is CSVRQLWGNTEAFF.

In its sample, this clonotype was seen a few times. The V call is TRBV7-9, the J call TRBJ2-6; D gene uncertain. Germline V gives CDR1 SEHNR, CDR2 FQNEAQ (reference sequence). Trimming pared 4 bases from V and 0 bases from J, leaving 7 bases between. This CDR3 is built from 15 residues. The DNA of the CDR3 is TGTGCCAGCAGCTCAGGATTCTCTGGGGCCAACGTCCTGACTTTC. Its translation: CASSSGFSGANVLTF. The variable domain in full, with the rest retrieved from reference TRBV7-9 and TRBJ2-6, is DTGVSQNPRHKITKRGQNVTFRCDPISEHNRLYWYRQTLGQGPEFLTYFQNEAQLEKSRLLSDRFSAERPKGSFSTLEIQRTEQGDSAMYLCASSSGFSGANVLTFGAGSRLTVL.

This clonotype was counted many times. The chain combines TRBV9 with TRBJ1-6; D uncertain. Germline CDR1 reads SGDLS; CDR2 reads YYNGEE. The CDR3 totals 14 residues. V lost 2 bases and J lost 7, with 10 bases in between. This chain's CDR3 is CASSVRALNSPLHF. CDR3 nucleotide sequence: TGTGCCAGCAGCGTCCGGGCCCTAAATTCACCCCTCCACTTT.

This clonotype was counted at least ten times. The chain links TRBV9 to TRBJ1-1; D remains unclear. The V gene's germline CDR1 is SGDLS and CDR2 YYNGEE. The CDR3 contains 14 residues. Trimming took 2 bases from V and 0 from J, leaving 8 bases between them. The CDR3 protein is CASSVTDMNTEAFF. Here the CDR3 DNA reads TGTGCCAGCAGCGTTACAGATATGAACACTGAAGCTTTCTTT.

This clonotype was seen ten or more times. The chain links TRBV20-1 to TRBJ2-7; no reliable D call. Germline CDR1 reads DFQATT; CDR2 reads SNEGSKA (reference sequence). V lost 0 bases to trimming and J lost 5 bases, with 17 bases between them. The CDR3 runs to 15 residues. CDR3 amino acids: CSARDPPRLPDEQYF. CDR3 in DNA: TGCAGTGCTAGAGATCCGCCGCGACTCCCGGACGAGCAGTACTTC.

This clonotype was recorded a few times. V is TRBV4-3 and J is TRBJ2-2; 13 bases fit TRBD2. The J segment lost 7 bases and the V segment lost 4 bases, leaving 9 bases of the junction unmatched. The CDR3 has 17 amino acids. From germline, CDR1 is LGHNA and CDR2 YSLEER. The CDR3 sequence is CASSRGTSGRAGGELFF. The CDR3 coding sequence is TGCGCCAGCAGCCGGGGAACTAGCGGGAGGGCCGGCGGGGAGCTGTTTTTT.

This clonotype was picked up a small number of times. The chain links TRBV20-1 to TRBJ1-4; TRBD1 agrees at 7 bases. With 0 bases clipped from V and 2 bases from J, the junction kept 6 bases outside the gene matches. CDR1 is DFQATT, CDR2 SNEGSKA, per germline (reference sequence). The CDR3 runs to 16 residues. DNA for the CDR3: TGCAGTGCTAGAGATTATGAGGGGGCGACTAATGAAAAACTGTTTTTT. It translates to CSARDYEGATNEKLFF.

Ten or more counts support this clonotype. CDR3 protein: CAVGGDSNQPQHF. The CDR3 DNA sequence: TGTGCCGTGGGCGGAGATAGCAATCAGCCCCAGCATTTT. The chain uses TRBV12-3 or TRBV12-4 and TRBJ1-5; D is unclear. This CDR3 has 13 amino acids. V lost 11 bases and J lost 0, with 11 bases in between.

This clonotype has more than one count but fewer than ten. V usage is TRBV7-6 and J usage is TRBJ2-5; 7 bases map to TRBD2. The CDR3 runs 13 residues. V lost 8 bases, J lost 3 bases, and 6 bases stayed unmatched. From germline, CDR1 is SGHVS and CDR2 FNYEAQ. The CDR3: CASARGREETQYF. In DNA, the CDR3 is TGTGCCAGCGCCCGAGGGAGGGAAGAGACCCAGTACTTC.